This TCR beta chain was identified in a study of blood T cell repertoires in COVID-19. Study-level background: Italy, Spain and the United States were the sources of the convalescent and acute COVID-19 samples. PBMCs, B-cell-depleted T cells, or T cells were the source of the cDNA or gDNA that made up the material.

The CDR3 covers 14 residues. The V segment lost 4 bases and the J segment 5 bases; nucleotides outside the gene matches: 4. Germline V gene sequence: CDR1 SGHRS, CDR2 YFSETQ. In the study's own analysis: The assay estimated nucleated cells by amplifying reference gene primers. Clones were read by immunoSEQ multiplex PCR, and TCRdb kept only the in-frame ones, dropping some. V, J and clone size are taken as reported in that table, and D and trimming were inferred from the DNA itself. The sample yields 200,000 to 300,000 clones, about 91% seen once. In assigning cohorts, the study relied on participant-reported clinical history.

The receptor was isolated from a woman aged 40-49 years with acute COVID-19. The V call is TRBV5-1, the J call TRBJ1-4, with 8 nucleotides matching TRBD1. The sequenced sample was PBMCs or T cells enriched from blood (not recorded which). The CDR3 sequence: CASSRDRRNEKLFF. The CDR3, as DNA: TGCGCCAGCAGCCGGGACAGGCGAAATGAAAAACTGTTTTTT.